A selection of T cell receptor beta chains follows, all from one sample in a study of Graves' ophthalmopathy and Graves' hyperthyroidism. TCRdb reprocessed the multiplex PCR reads via MiXCR and lists one record per CDR3 protein. This table has 740,000 or so distinct CDR3 sequences, approximately 40% appearing once. Sequenced input: peripheral blood. These receptors were obtained from an adult man with Graves' ophthalmopathy. Both conserved end residues are trimmed from each CDR3.

v_gene: TRBV7-2
CDR3aa: ASSVGARDYGYT

v_gene: TRBV7-9
CDR3aa: ASSLSSREQY

v_gene: TRBV5-6
CDR3aa: AWSVRAKDTEAF

v_gene: TRBV20-1
CDR3aa: SARDLEGTDSTEAF

v_gene: TRBV6-5
CDR3aa: ASSYSTGETQY

v_gene: TRBV7-9
CDR3aa: ASSQGGYNQPQY

v_gene: TRBV5-4
CDR3aa: ASSLRLAGGRYQETQY

v_gene: TRBV7-2
CDR3aa: PSSSSHGTGELF

v_gene: TRBV19
CDR3aa: ASSTGNNQPQH

v_gene: TRBV10-3
CDR3aa: ASSYLSGVGYEQY

v_gene: TRBV7-2
CDR3aa: ASRSLWSAGELF

v_gene: TRBV2
CDR3aa: ASSETGIGEPQH

v_gene: TRBV29-1
CDR3aa: SVDRGQGNYGYT

v_gene: TRBV10-3
CDR3aa: AIGNIYEQY

v_gene: TRBV6-2/TRBV6-3
CDR3aa: ASRTSGVRAGAETQY

v_gene: TRBV7-9
CDR3aa: ASGPPGLSNTGELF

v_gene: TRBV7-6
CDR3aa: ASSFLAVTSRTRWETQY

v_gene: TRBV20-1
CDR3aa: SARDRGNTDTQY

v_gene: TRBV9
CDR3aa: ASSPRWPLEISRTSYEQY

v_gene: TRBV20-1
CDR3aa: SARVGGYGYGYT

v_gene: TRBV24-1
CDR3aa: ATSDAGRGEQY

v_gene: TRBV7-8
CDR3aa: ASSAGGQTEAF

v_gene: TRBV12-3/TRBV12-4
CDR3aa: ASSSLQGSNEKLF

v_gene: TRBV7-9
CDR3aa: ASSFSQVGEQY

v_gene: TRBV10-3
CDR3aa: AISETAGQTGEETQY

v_gene: TRBV24-1
CDR3aa: ASSLSRQASNQPQH

v_gene: TRBV7-3
CDR3aa: ASSLSPGQANGQY

v_gene: TRBV5-4
CDR3aa: ASSLGLDGSINYGYT

v_gene: TRBV19
CDR3aa: ASKTRDRGQETQY

v_gene: TRBV29-1
CDR3aa: SVEDLAGDSGANVLT

v_gene: TRBV19
CDR3aa: ASSLHTSSNQPQH

v_gene: TRBV7-2
CDR3aa: ASTKAGELYGYT

v_gene: TRBV7-9
CDR3aa: AKRTDSNQPQH

v_gene: TRBV6-5
CDR3aa: AIRQPEKLF

v_gene: TRBV7-9
CDR3aa: ASSQQGGELF

v_gene: TRBV15
CDR3aa: ATSGSTGGHKQY

v_gene: TRBV9
CDR3aa: ASSVGTGPEAF

v_gene: TRBV24-1
CDR3aa: ATSDSGQEETQY

v_gene: TRBV7-9
CDR3aa: ASSLASGQGSSPLH

v_gene: TRBV9
CDR3aa: ASTFAGTAVDYGYT

v_gene: TRBV20-1
CDR3aa: SANRQGSSYNSPLH

v_gene: TRBV25-1
CDR3aa: ASRRKLVAAGTQY

v_gene: TRBV9
CDR3aa: ASSVVEGAPLH

v_gene: TRBV20-1
CDR3aa: SAVPPMGETQY

v_gene: TRBV7-9
CDR3aa: ASSFERNGYT

v_gene: TRBV20-1
CDR3aa: SASGRSNEQF